This passage covers 3 T cell receptor beta chains from one sample sequenced in a study of CD8 T cells in Susac syndrome. Roughly 0.5 to 1 ug RNA was reverse transcribed with random hexamers. TCRdb redid the calling of the immunoSEQ multiplex PCR reads with MiXCR, one entry per CDR3 protein. Of 150,000 to 200,000 distinct CDR3 sequences in the sample, about 92% were seen once. Sequencing was performed on CD4+ T cells from PBMCs. These receptors were obtained from a human donor in good health.

The genes are TRBV6-2 or TRBV6-3 and TRBJ1-2, with unresolved D. This CDR3 has 13 amino acids. Deletions cut 4 bases from V and 4 bases from J, with 10 bases between. Germline CDR1 is MNHEY and CDR2 is SVGEGT. The CDR3: CASSWSMFYGYTF. CDR3 nucleotides: TGTGCCAGCAGTTGGTCCATGTTCTATGGCTACACCTTC.

DNA for the CDR3: TGTGCCAGCCGAAAAGACACAAATAATTCACCCCTCCACTTT. Translated, it gives CASRKDTNNSPLHF. This chain joins TRBV19 and TRBJ1-6; D not resolved. Deletions cut 9 bases from V and 5 bases from J, with 14 bases between. CDR1 and CDR2 from the germline V gene are LNHDA and SQIVND (reference sequence). This CDR3 has 14 amino acids.

The rearrangement links TRBV29-1 to TRBJ1-2; D uncertain. V lost 6 bases and J 1 base, leaving 6 bases between the germline ends. Looked up from germline, CDR1 is SQVTM and CDR2 is ANQGSEA. This CDR3 contains 11 residues. The CDR3 protein is CSVNSNYGYTF. In nucleotides, the CDR3 is TGCAGCGTAAACAGTAACTATGGCTACACCTTC.